The clone carrying this T cell receptor (beta chain) appeared a few times. Indicated treatment: roughly 20 received Ad26.COV2.S at low or high dose, single or two shots; 5 received placebo; per-sample allocation not given. On day 63 after the first injection, vaccine and placebo recipients gave samples. This sample was taken from a study of Ad26.COV2.S vaccination and SARS-CoV-2 variants. The assay was immunoSEQ multiplex PCR, and TCRdb's table has in-frame clones only and misses some. The sample records about 350,000 clones, 86% being singletons. The CDR3 covers 18 residues. Germline CDR1 reads MDHEN; CDR2 reads SYDVKM. V shed 3 bases, J shed 6 bases, and the junction held 12 bases outside the gene matches.

Sequences were derived from peripheral blood, sampled in a trial of Ad26.COV2.S vaccine versus placebo. The chain links TRBV28 to TRBJ2-2, with 11 bases fitting TRBD2. The receptor was derived from a person between 18 and 65 years old who received the Ad26.COV2.S COVID-19 vaccine or a placebo. The CDR3 is CASSFWLAGGKSPGELFF. The CDR3 region has the DNA TGTGCCAGCAGTTTCTGGCTAGCGGGGGGTAAATCGCCCGGGGAGCTGTTTTTT.